The clone carrying this TCR beta chain appeared many times. Its antigen is not known. The sample originates from a study of T cells in Graves' hyperthyroidism and ophthalmopathy. Study conclusions and caveats: In simple terms, a model built on 13 V-J features told ophthalmopathy apart from stable hyperthyroidism. Peripheral blood also featured most of the thyroid clonotypes expanded above 0.001.

The PBMCs studied were ones that came from 10 ml fresh peripheral blood. The CDR3 length is 14 residues. Germline loops: CDR1 SNHLY, CDR2 FYNNEI. Trimming removed 5 bases from V and 8 bases from J; junction bases left unmatched: 8. Researchers took RNA transcripts and amplified the TCR beta CDR3 regions from them. HTBI primers drove first-round RT-PCR of the TCR CDR3. TCRdb analysed the multiplex PCR reads with MiXCR anew, one entry per CDR3 protein. This table holds about 530,000 distinct CDR3 sequences, about a sixth found once. The TCR originated in a woman between 18 and 29 years old with Graves' ophthalmopathy. The sequenced sample consisted of blood. The chain recombines TRBV2 with TRBJ2-1; the match to TRBD2 covers 8 bases. In DNA, the CDR3 is TGTGCCAGCAGTCACCCCGGGACTAGAGATGAGCAGTTCTTC. It encodes CASSHPGTRDEQFF. The full variable domain, with the rest looked up from reference TRBV2 and TRBJ2-1, is EPEVTQTPSHQVTQMGQEVILRCVPISNHLYFYWYRQILGQKVEFLVSFYNNEISEKSEIFDDQFSVERPDGSNFTLKIRSTKLEDSAMYFCASSHPGTRDEQFFGPGTRLTVL.